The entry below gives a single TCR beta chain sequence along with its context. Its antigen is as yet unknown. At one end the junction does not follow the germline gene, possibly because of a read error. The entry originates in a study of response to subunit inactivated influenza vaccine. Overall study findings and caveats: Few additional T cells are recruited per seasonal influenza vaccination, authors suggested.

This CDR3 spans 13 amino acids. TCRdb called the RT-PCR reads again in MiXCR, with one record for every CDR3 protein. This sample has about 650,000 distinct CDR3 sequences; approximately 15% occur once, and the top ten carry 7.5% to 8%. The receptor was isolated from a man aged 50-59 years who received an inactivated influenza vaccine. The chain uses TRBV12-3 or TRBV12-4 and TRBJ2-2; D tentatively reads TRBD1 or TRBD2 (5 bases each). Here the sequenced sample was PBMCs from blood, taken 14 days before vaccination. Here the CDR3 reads CASSGHDTGELLF. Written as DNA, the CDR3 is TGTGCCAGCAGTGGACATGACACCGGGGAGCTGCTTTTT.